The rows below give T cell receptor beta chains drawn from one sample of a study of beta chain features in type 1 diabetes. Here immunoSEQ multiplex PCR was the method, and the copy in TCRdb shows in-frame clones only, minus some. The sample includes over 600,000 clones, 12% of them seen just once. The specimen was naive CD4+ T cells from blood. These receptors all come from a man between 25 and 39 years old with type 1 diabetes. The conserved cysteine and the conserved F or W are not part of the CDR3 here.

J: TRBJ1-5
V: TRBV6-5
CDR3: ASTSVGNNQPQH

J: TRBJ2-5
V: TRBV2
CDR3: ASSEGETQY

J: TRBJ1-5
V: TRBV2
CDR3: ASSSGDQPQH

J: TRBJ2-2
V: TRBV14
CDR3: ASSPKWPGELF

J: TRBJ1-1
V: TRBV20-1
CDR3: SFDRNTEAF

J: TRBJ2-1
V: TRBV2
CDR3: ASLIGTYNEQF

J: TRBJ2-7
V: TRBV6-1
CDR3: ASSGQSYEQY

J: TRBJ2-1
V: TRBV13
CDR3: ASSISGGVRNEQF

J: TRBJ2-1
V: TRBV7-3
CDR3: ASSLGDRHNEQF

J: TRBJ2-1
V: TRBV10-3
CDR3: ASHTDSYNEQF

J: TRBJ2-7
V: TRBV20-1
CDR3: SARETYEQY

J: TRBJ2-7
V: TRBV14
CDR3: ASREDGLCIYEQY

J: TRBJ1-1
V: TRBV6-1
CDR3: ASDSFMNTEAF

J: TRBJ1-5
V: TRBV4-3
CDR3: ASSEGGPYSNQPQH

J: TRBJ2-7
V: TRBV5-1
CDR3: ASSSGQGLSEQY

J: TRBJ1-6
V: TRBV19
CDR3: ASSRLPRGAFGSPLH

J: TRBJ1-2
V: TRBV19
CDR3: ASSIDRSMGYT

J: TRBJ2-3
V: TRBV7-2
CDR3: ASSPQLVSGGPDTQY

J: TRBJ2-2
V: TRBV19
CDR3: ASRGPNTGELF

J: TRBJ2-7
V: TRBV29-1
CDR3: SVDTSYEQY

J: TRBJ2-1
V: TRBV5-1
CDR3: ASSLDGVYNEQF

J: TRBJ2-5
V: TRBV2
CDR3: ASSYGETQY

J: TRBJ1-6
V: TRBV5-1
CDR3: ASSPGTGIPPLH

J: TRBJ2-4
V: TRBV4-2
CDR3: ASSQEIFPGSGKNIQY

J: TRBJ1-6
V: TRBV30
CDR3: AWGEGSPLH

J: TRBJ1-3
V: TRBV9
CDR3: ASSRTGGNTIY

J: TRBJ1-4
V: TRBV6-1
CDR3: ASSQGRSGEKLF

J: TRBJ2-3
V: TRBV28
CDR3: ASSLETSGSADTQY

J: TRBJ1-6
V: TRBV30
CDR3: AWSPPAAGSVTLH

J: TRBJ2-1
V: TRBV2
CDR3: ASRPPVSGYNEQF

J: TRBJ2-3
V: TRBV6-5
CDR3: ASSEGTGVDTQY

J: TRBJ2-3
V: TRBV7-2
CDR3: ASSLDGWRGGGTDTQY

J: TRBJ2-3
V: TRBV14
CDR3: ASSQGTIDTQY

J: TRBJ2-5
V: TRBV7-2
CDR3: ASSPSFTGVETQY

J: TRBJ2-7
V: TRBV5-6
CDR3: ASSWGQGSYEQY

J: TRBJ2-2
V: TRBV19
CDR3: ASSIDSGTGYTGELF

J: TRBJ2-1
V: TRBV30
CDR3: AWSVQMTSYNEQF

J: TRBJ2-1
V: TRBV4-3
CDR3: ASSQLHRGNEQF

J: TRBJ2-1
V: TRBV14
CDR3: ASSHTPITQF

J: TRBJ1-5
V: TRBV5-6
CDR3: ASSRDRDQPQH

J: TRBJ1-6
V: TRBV2
CDR3: ASSEQGRGPSPLH

J: TRBJ2-2
V: TRBV30
CDR3: AWRLGSHTGELF

J: TRBJ1-1
V: TRBV14
CDR3: ASSPGGIGVDTEAF

J: TRBJ1-2
V: TRBV5-1
CDR3: ASSEGDSRPYGYT

J: TRBJ1-3
V: TRBV6-6
CDR3: ASRRETGNTIY

J: TRBJ1-1
V: TRBV2
CDR3: ASRSRDLAF

J: TRBJ2-5
V: TRBV7-2
CDR3: ASSSLGETQY

J: TRBJ2-1
V: TRBV4-2
CDR3: ASSQEGRGSNEQF

J: TRBJ2-7
V: TRBV7-2
CDR3: ASSQWTMVEASSYEQY

J: TRBJ2-5
V: TRBV30
CDR3: ASKRGAEETQY

J: TRBJ1-4
V: TRBV29-1
CDR3: SAQAGTGGLATNEKLF

J: TRBJ2-7
V: TRBV4-3
CDR3: ASSQDGTPYEQY

J: TRBJ2-2
V: TRBV6-1
CDR3: AISEYAGREAGELF

J: TRBJ1-2
V: TRBV2
CDR3: ASSQDSGGGYT

J: TRBJ1-6
V: TRBV5-4
CDR3: ASSLGSPLH